This T cell receptor beta chain appears in the sequencing data of a study of shared clonotypes between healthy human individuals (dated by TCRdb to between 2020 and 2021). A note on the overall study: A few men and a couple of women, aged 18 to 49 years, made up the cohort. For each donor, three plates each were used for CD4 naive and CD4 memory, two plates were used for CD8 naive, and one plate was used for CD8 memory. Blood TCR repertoires of a handful of healthy adults were deeply sequenced to estimate repertoire size and the extent of clonotype sharing between individuals. Different laboratories and diverse techniques were used to prepare libraries and sequence TCR repertoires, to increase sequencing depth and limit assay-specific biases. Each donor's leukapheresis produced roughly between about 0.85 and 10 billion PBMCs.

On the study overall, not on this receptor specifically: Sampling was restricted to blood, and TCR repertoires in tissue are likely to differ from TCR repertoires in blood. Incomplete sequencing was indicated by rarefaction of sorted-subset datasets, despite the large sequencing depth. Across a handful of donors, roughly 5% of naive CD4, approximately 3.6% of naive CD8, 2% to 2.5% of memory CD4, and under 0.45% of memory CD8 clonotypes were shared. Compared with non-shared clonotypes, clonotypes shared by all four sorted-subset donors had higher generation probabilities. Because the study included a small number of donors, the genetic and exposure-history diversity represented was limited. Larger estimated clonotype richness was generally found for naive subsets than for memory subsets. Pairwise subsampling led to the expectation that sequencing depth would affect the degree of clonotype sharing among donors.

Donors were healthy HIV-negative adults with no recently reported acute infections or vaccinations. Every donor was a Caucasian adult living in Nashville, Tennessee, USA. CD4+ T cells were enriched through magnetic negative selection, after which naive cells were positively selected on CD45RA and the remaining negative fraction served as the memory subset. Blood was obtained by leukapheresis, after which PBMCs were separated by Ficoll-Histopaque density gradient centrifugation and cryopreserved in liquid nitrogen vapor phase. Analytical flow cytometry was used to check the purity and quantity of each magnetically sorted T cell population. Each sorted fraction had its genomic DNA isolated and then quantified by UV absorbance on a Nanodrop 2000c. Using the deep immunoSEQ assay, multiplex PCR amplified TCR CDR3 regions from genomic DNA. Extracted genomic DNA from each cell subset was distributed evenly across all wells of several immunoSEQ 96-well plates, and each plate was treated as a replicate. For sorted subsets, about 210 ng of genomic DNA, equivalent to 25,000 to 30,000 T cell genomes, went into each replicate PCR. Purified libraries were quantified with a Qubit 3.0 fluorometer, sized on a Bioanalyzer 2100, and re-quantified with the KAPA Library Quantification kit. A separate single-read 150-cycle Illumina NextSeq 550 flow cell was used to sequence each immunoSEQ 96-well plate. As for the authors' bioinformatics: Because the immunoSEQ output included only junctional sequences and no quality scores, the filtering could not be the same as the filtering used for full-length reads. To assign V/J genes and CDR3, sequences were annotated against IMGT germline references using PyIR, a Python wrapper for IgBLAST v1.9. Reads with weak V/J assignments (E-value above 1e-6), missing CDR3, stop codons, out-of-frame junctions, or ambiguous translated residues were removed. A V3J clonotype was defined by an identical inferred V gene, J gene, and CDR3 amino acid sequence. Percentage overlap between repertoires was computed as shared unique clonotypes divided by the size of the smaller repertoire. Repertoire richness was assessed with RTK rarefaction, the Chao1 estimator, and Recon v2.1 estimates of unobserved clonotypes. Generation probabilities for all TCRbeta clonotypes obtained by the gDNA method from four donors were computed using OLGA. In its TCRdb copy, this immuneACCESS table keeps in-frame sequences only and misses some clones. Where compared with another copy, unresolved V genes explain less than half of these, and the others have no known cause. For V, J and clone size, that table is used; D and trimming come from the DNA. The sample data list about 980,000 clones, and approximately 76% of these were observed just once. Clones ranked in the top ten supply nearly 1.5% of the sample.

In regard to this clone: The antigen it recognizes is unknown. Base quality data are lacking; no much larger clone is found one base away.

The germline V gene gives CDR1 as SGHTA and CDR2 as FQGNSA. Trimming accounts for 0 bases at V and 4 bases at J, while the number of junction bases matched to no gene is 13. Including the terminal cysteine and phenylalanine, the CDR3 comprises 18 residues. Only the CDR3 portion is preserved as DNA: 54 bases, with reading frame beginning at the first base. The chain couples TRBV7-2 to TRBJ2-7; 9 central bases correspond to TRBD2. The origin of this receptor is a man between 18 and 29 years old in good health. The specimen was memory CD4+ T cells sorted from blood. The sample's cell subset or site label is to be understood as: CD45RA-negative fraction. CDR3 region: CASSLAIGGRATPYEQYF. The sequence in DNA is TGTGCCAGCAGCTTAGCAATTGGCGGGAGGGCCACGCCGTACGAGCAGTACTTC.